The T cell receptor beta chain under discussion was sequenced for a study of T cells expressing NK-cell markers. The germline V gene encodes CDR1 LNHDA and CDR2 SQIVND (reference sequence). This CDR3 contains 15 residues. Each CDR3 protein gets one entry in TCRdb, which reprocessed the 5' RACE reads and gives no DNA. This table lists about 260,000 distinct CDR3 sequences. The chain is built from TRBV19 and TRBJ1-4; TCRdb returns TRBD1, unconfirmable since there is no DNA. Input material: blood T cells: a sorted CD56 or NKG2C T cell subset, CD4+ or CD8+ T cells, or bulk PBMC T cells (not recorded which). This receptor was identified in a woman between 18 and 75 years old in good health. The CDR3 loop is CASSEPGHQGEKLFF.